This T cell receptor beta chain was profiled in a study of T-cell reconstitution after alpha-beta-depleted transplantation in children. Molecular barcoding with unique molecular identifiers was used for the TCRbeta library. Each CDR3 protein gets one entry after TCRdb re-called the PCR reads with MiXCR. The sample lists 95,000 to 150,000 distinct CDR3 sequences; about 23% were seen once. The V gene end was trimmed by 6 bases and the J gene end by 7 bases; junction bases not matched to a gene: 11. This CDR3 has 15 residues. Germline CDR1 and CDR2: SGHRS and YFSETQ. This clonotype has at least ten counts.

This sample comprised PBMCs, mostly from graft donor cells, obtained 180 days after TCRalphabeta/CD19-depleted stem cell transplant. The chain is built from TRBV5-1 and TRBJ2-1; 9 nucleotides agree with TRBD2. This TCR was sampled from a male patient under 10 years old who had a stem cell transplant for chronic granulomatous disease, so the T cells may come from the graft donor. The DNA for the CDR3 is TGCGCCAGCATGTTGGGGACTAGCCTTGCGAATGAGCAGTTCTTC. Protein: CASMLGTSLANEQFF.